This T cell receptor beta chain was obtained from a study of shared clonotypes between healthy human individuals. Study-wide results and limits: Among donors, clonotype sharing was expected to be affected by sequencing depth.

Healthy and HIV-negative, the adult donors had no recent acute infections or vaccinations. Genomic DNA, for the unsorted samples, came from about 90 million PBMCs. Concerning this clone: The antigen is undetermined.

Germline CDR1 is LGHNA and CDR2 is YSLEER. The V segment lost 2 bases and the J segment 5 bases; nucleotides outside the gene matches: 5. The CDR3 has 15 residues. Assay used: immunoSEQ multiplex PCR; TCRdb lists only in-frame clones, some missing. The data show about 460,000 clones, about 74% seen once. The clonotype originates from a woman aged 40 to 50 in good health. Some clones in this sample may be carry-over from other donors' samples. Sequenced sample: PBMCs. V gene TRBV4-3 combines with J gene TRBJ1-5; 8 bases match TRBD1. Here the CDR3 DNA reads TGCGCCAGCAGCCAATTCACAGGGGGAGATCAGCCCCAGCATTTT. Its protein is CASSQFTGGDQPQHF.